Sequencing of this T cell receptor beta chain was carried out in a study of a mutant IDH1 vaccine in newly diagnosed glioma. The wider study: Patients underwent eight vaccinations, which took place in weeks 1, 3, 5, 7, 11, 15, 19 and 23. It was radiotherapy, temozolomide, or both that patients received previously, with most receiving both.

Data came from immunoSEQ multiplex PCR; TCRdb stores just in-frame clones and leaves some out. Counted here are over 50,000 clones, over 80% occurring once; the ten biggest clones make up about 4.6%. Time point denoted: week 5, during vaccination. Vaccine doses each comprised 300 ug of mutant IDH1 20-mer peptide, with topical imiquimod. The study enrolled donors with new WHO grade 3 or 4 IDH1-mutant, ATRX-lost astrocytomas. Note on this clone: The target antigen is unknown.

In germline, CDR1 is MGHRA, CDR2 YSYEKL. Trimming left V 4 bases short and J 0 bases short, with 10 bases between. This CDR3 is 14 amino acids long. The TCR sequence derives from a woman aged 40 to 55 with glioma. The V and J genes are TRBV4-1 and TRBJ2-7, with a tentative D call TRBD1 (6 bases). The sequenced sample was PBMCs, obtained from a glioma patient whose treatment included an IDH1 peptide vaccine. The CDR3: CASSPPGASYEQYF. The CDR3 nucleotides are TGCGCCAGCAGCCCGCCAGGGGCCTCCTACGAGCAGTACTTC.